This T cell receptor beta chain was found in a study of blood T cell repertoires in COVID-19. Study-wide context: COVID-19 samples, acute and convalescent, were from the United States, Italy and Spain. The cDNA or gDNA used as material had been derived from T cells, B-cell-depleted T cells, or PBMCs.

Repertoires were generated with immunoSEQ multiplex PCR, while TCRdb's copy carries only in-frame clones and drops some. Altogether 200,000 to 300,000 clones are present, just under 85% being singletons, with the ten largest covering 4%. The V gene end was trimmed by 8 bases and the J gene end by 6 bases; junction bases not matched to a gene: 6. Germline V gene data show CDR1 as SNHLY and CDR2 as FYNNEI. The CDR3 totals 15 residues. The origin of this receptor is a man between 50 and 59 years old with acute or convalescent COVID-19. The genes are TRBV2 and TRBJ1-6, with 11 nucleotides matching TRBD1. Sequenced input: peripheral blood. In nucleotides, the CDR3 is TGTGCCAGCCGACCGGGACAGGGGGTTAATTCACCCCTCCACTTT. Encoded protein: CASRPGQGVNSPLHF.